This entry describes one T cell receptor beta chain. Its specificity is unknown. This specimen comes from a study of cytomegalovirus exposure and HLA in healthy donors. Whole-study results and caveats: Productive status was seen about 90% or about 30% of the time for most TCR beta V segments in an earlier analysis. In a later analysis, at a false discovery rate of 0.05, 15,000 to 20,000 TCR beta sequences matched HLA alleles.

Trimming shortened V by 6 bases and J by 1 base, and 15 bases separated the two germline ends. This CDR3 spans 15 amino acids. Germline V CDR1 and CDR2: MNHEY, SVGAGI. The study ran its PCR with 60 Vbeta and 13 Jbeta primers. This table comes from immunoSEQ multiplex PCR, and its TCRdb copy is limited to in-frame clones, with some not included. Of about 26,000 clones in the sample, 70% were seen once. The TCR was taken from a woman between 50 and 59 years old in good health and CMV-seronegative. Sequencing input: PBMCs. The chain links TRBV6-5 to TRBJ1-1; the D is unclear. The CDR3 region is CASSRAARENTEAFF. CDR3 coding DNA: TGTGCCAGCAGCCGCGCCGCCCGGGAGAACACTGAAGCTTTCTTT.